This TCR beta chain derives from a study of control samples from healthy donors and cancer patients. This table comes from immunoSEQ multiplex PCR, and its TCRdb copy is limited to in-frame clones, with some not included. The sample carries about 150,000 clones, roughly 93% recorded once. Germline-derived CDR1 and CDR2 are SGDLS and YYNGEE. The V end was cut by 1 base, the J end by 5 bases, with 15 bases between. The CDR3 runs to 15 residues. The chain links TRBV9 to TRBJ1-1; no clear D gene. What was sequenced was blood. The clonotype was recovered from a man over 45 in good health. The CDR3: CASSVLPDRGTEAFF. DNA of the CDR3: TGTGCCAGCAGCGTATTACCCGATAGAGGGACTGAAGCTTTCTTT.